This TCR beta chain was retrieved from a study of T-cell memory formation after mild COVID-19. Study observations and caveats: Day 15 to 85 contracting clones showed balanced CD4/CD8; later expanders leaned CD4+.

As to this clonotype: As yet, its antigen is unknown.

TCRdb fed the 5' RACE reads into MiXCR, producing one record per CDR3 protein. The sample comprises about 450,000 distinct CDR3 sequences, 20% to 30% of which are singletons, and roughly 13% rests with the top ten. The CDR3 is 16 residues long. From germline, CDR1 is MNHNS and CDR2 SASEGT. The junction had 7 bases not matched to a gene; V was cut back by 3 bases and J by 2 bases. The receptor was derived from an adult woman who had mild COVID-19 (a few samples of this study predate the infection). Cell type and time point are not known. The V call is TRBV6-1, the J call TRBJ2-3, with 8 bases lining up with TRBD1. The sequencing sample was made of PBMCs or a T cell subset sorted from them (not recorded which). CDR3 in DNA: TGTGCCAGCAGTGATAGGGCAGGGGGCCCCACAGATACGCAGTATTTT. It specifies CASSDRAGGPTDTQYF.